These T cell receptor beta chains were read from a single sample in a study of blood T cell repertoires in COVID-19. Using immunoSEQ multiplex PCR, the repertoire was profiled, and TCRdb retains in-frame clones only, with some absent. Here the sample spans approximately 92,000 clones, about 86% being singletons. Sequencing was carried out using peripheral blood. The receptor source for this set is an older woman in a cohort sampled during active or convalescent COVID-19. Both conserved end residues are part of each CDR3. The D gene is left open where the match is weak.

j_call,v_call,d_call,cdr3_aa
TRBJ2-7,TRBV7-6,TRBD1,CASSQGWTGGTGSYEQYF
TRBJ2-2,TRBV18,NA,CASSPELGAVTGELFF
TRBJ2-5,TRBV21-1,NA,CANLPSGGETQYF
TRBJ1-2,TRBV9,TRBD1,CASSSPGGGYGYTF
TRBJ1-2,TRBV28,NA,CASSLRSNYYGYTF
TRBJ2-3,TRBV9,TRBD2,CASSDNRDPRGTQYF
TRBJ2-6,TRBV6-5,NA,CASSTRSPGANVLTF
TRBJ2-5,TRBV11-2,TRBD2,CASSLGGLESGTQYF
TRBJ1-1,TRBV25-1,TRBD1,CASTVTGPNTEAFF
TRBJ2-4,TRBV20-1,TRBD2,CSASGGNIQYF
TRBJ1-5,TRBV18,TRBD1,CASSPAGTATTPWPQHF
TRBJ1-5,TRBV10-2,NA,CAIEDGEGGNQPQHF
TRBJ2-3,TRBV28,TRBD2,CASSLLVAGGSGATDTQYF
TRBJ1-1,TRBV5-4,TRBD1,CASSVTGGGTEAFF
TRBJ1-4,TRBV18,TRBD1,CASSPPGQGVRVDEKLFF
TRBJ2-7,TRBV5-1,NA,CASSLDRSYEQYF
TRBJ2-5,TRBV3-1/TRBV3-2,TRBD2,CASSRTSGPETQYF
TRBJ1-1,TRBV6-5,NA,CASSYNRNTEAFF
TRBJ2-7,TRBV10-3,TRBD2,CAITSGLGYEQYF
TRBJ2-7,TRBV11-2,TRBD1,CASTKDRVYEQYF
TRBJ2-7,TRBV14,TRBD2,CASSQGLWEGEEQYF
TRBJ2-1,TRBV6-6,TRBD2,CASSPRAGVDYNEQFF
TRBJ2-7,TRBV6-5,TRBD2,CASGIAGNYEQYF
TRBJ1-2,TRBV7-9,NA,CASSIRLDSEYGYTF
TRBJ2-3,TRBV15,TRBD2,CATSSGLAGAGDTQYF
TRBJ1-1,TRBV6-5,NA,CASSYSREAFF
TRBJ2-3,TRBV27,NA,CASSLGTPPRTDTQYF
TRBJ2-5,TRBV5-4,NA,CASSSVTRVETQYF
TRBJ1-2,TRBV5-1,TRBD1,CASSLGGQVSYGYTF
TRBJ1-4,TRBV11-2,NA,CASSRVGGTNEKLFF
TRBJ2-1,TRBV9,TRBD2,CASSAGLHPSEQFF
TRBJ1-3,TRBV28,TRBD1,CASSLVLSGTERNTIYF
TRBJ1-3,TRBV13,NA,CASSLGQYTIYF
TRBJ1-2,TRBV19,NA,CASSISGLYGYTF
TRBJ2-3,TRBV6-1,TRBD2,CASSKAGGRTDTQYF
TRBJ2-1,TRBV6-5,TRBD1,CASSLPGGRNEQFF
TRBJ1-2,TRBV28,NA,CASSLYRSPYGYTF
TRBJ2-3,TRBV6-5,TRBD2,CASENRGGVIDTQYF
TRBJ1-2,TRBV7-9,NA,CASSLGAFFGYTF
TRBJ1-6,TRBV3-1/TRBV3-2,NA,CASSPDSWNSPLHF
TRBJ1-2,TRBV4-1,NA,CASSQEKGQGFYGYTF
TRBJ1-1,TRBV5-4,NA,CASSFFGGTGVTFF
TRBJ2-3,TRBV18,NA,CASSPPWPNPSSRTAPDTQYF
TRBJ2-2,TRBV4-2,TRBD2,CASWGLAGGLVTGELFF
TRBJ1-1,TRBV19,TRBD1,CASTLGPGGVLNTEAFF
TRBJ1-1,TRBV11-3,NA,CASSLDSGTEAFF
TRBJ2-7,TRBV10-3,NA,CAISESGGSAYEQYF
TRBJ1-2,TRBV29-1,NA,CSAQPRTDSHCTF
TRBJ2-2,TRBV5-1,NA,CASSFLQGKAGELFF
TRBJ2-4,TRBV28,TRBD1,CASRGHGTANIQYF
TRBJ2-7,TRBV6-6,TRBD2,CASSGLAYEQYF
TRBJ1-5,TRBV6-6,NA,CASSRTWGDSNQPQHF